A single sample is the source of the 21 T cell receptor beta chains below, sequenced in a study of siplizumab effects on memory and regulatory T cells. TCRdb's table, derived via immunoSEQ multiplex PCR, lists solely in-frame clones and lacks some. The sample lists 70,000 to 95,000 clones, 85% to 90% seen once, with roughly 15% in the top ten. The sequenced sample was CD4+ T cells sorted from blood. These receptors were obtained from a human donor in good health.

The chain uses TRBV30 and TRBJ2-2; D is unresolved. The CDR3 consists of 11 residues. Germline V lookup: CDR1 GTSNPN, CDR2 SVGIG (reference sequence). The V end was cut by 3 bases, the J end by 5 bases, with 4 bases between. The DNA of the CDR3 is TGTGCCTGGAGCAGTACCGGGGAGCTGTTTTTT. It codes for CAWSSTGELFF. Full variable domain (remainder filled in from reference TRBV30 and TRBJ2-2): SQTIHQWPATLVQPVGSPLSLECTVEGTSNPNLYWYRQAAGRGLQLLFYSVGIGQISSEVPQNLSASRPQDRQFILSSKKLLLSDSGFYLCAWSSTGELFFGEGSRLTVL.

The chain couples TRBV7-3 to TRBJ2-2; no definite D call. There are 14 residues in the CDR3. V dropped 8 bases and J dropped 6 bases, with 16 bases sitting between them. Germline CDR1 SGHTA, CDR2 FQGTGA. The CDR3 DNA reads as TGTGCCAGCGCCCCGACTTTGTTGCCCGGGGAGCTGTTTTTT. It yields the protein CASAPTLLPGELFF.

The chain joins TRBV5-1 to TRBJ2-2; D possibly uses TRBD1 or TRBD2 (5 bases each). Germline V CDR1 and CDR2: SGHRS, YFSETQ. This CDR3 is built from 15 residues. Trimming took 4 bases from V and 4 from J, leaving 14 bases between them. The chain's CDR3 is CASSDTGTGTGELFF. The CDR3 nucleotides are TGCGCCAGCAGCGACACGGGGACGGGCACCGGGGAGCTGTTTTTT.

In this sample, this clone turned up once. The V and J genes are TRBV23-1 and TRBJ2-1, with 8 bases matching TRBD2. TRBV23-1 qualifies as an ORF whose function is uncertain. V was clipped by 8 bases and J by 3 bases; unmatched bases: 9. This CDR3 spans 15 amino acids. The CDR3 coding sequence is TGCGCCAGCGGTCCCGGGACTAGATACTACAATGAGCAGTTCTTC. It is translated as CASGPGTRYYNEQFF.

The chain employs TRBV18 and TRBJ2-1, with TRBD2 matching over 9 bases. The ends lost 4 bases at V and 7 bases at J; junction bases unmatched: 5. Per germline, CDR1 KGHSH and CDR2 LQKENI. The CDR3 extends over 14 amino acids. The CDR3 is CASSRVREGNEQFF. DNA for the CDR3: TGTGCCAGCTCACGAGTGCGGGAGGGTAATGAGCAGTTCTTC. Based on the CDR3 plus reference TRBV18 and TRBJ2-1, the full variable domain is NAGVMQNPRHLVRRRGQEARLRCSPMKGHSHVYWYRQLPEEGLKFMVYLQKENIIDESGMPKERFSAEFPKEGPSILRIQQVVRGDSAAYFCASSRVREGNEQFFGPGTRLTVL.

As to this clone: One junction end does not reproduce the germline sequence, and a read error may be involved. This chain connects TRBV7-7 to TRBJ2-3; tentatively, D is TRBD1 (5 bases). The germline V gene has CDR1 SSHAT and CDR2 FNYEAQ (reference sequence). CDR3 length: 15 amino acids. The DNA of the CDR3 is TGTGCTAGCAGCTTAGGTTCAGGGAGCACAGATACGCAGTATTTT. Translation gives CASSLGSGSTDTQYF.

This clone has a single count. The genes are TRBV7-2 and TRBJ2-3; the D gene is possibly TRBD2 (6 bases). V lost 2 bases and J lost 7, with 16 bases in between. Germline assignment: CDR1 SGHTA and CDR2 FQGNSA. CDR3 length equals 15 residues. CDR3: CASSLTVGGPNTQYF. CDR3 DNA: TGTGCCAGCAGCTTAACAGTGGGAGGCCCAAATACGCAGTATTTT.

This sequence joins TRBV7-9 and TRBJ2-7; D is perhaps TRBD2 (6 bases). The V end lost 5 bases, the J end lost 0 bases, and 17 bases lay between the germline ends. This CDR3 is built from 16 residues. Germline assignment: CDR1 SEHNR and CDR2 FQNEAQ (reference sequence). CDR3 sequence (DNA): TGTGCCAGCAGCCCCCCCCTCCGGGACTTCTCCTACGAGCAGTACTTC. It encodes CASSPPLRDFSYEQYF.

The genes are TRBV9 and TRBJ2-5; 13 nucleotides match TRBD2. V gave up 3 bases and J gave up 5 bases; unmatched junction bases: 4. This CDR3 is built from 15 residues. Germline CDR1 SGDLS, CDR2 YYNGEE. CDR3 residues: CASSAGLAGMETQYF. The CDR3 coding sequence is TGTGCCAGCAGCGCGGGACTAGCGGGAATGGAGACCCAGTACTTC.

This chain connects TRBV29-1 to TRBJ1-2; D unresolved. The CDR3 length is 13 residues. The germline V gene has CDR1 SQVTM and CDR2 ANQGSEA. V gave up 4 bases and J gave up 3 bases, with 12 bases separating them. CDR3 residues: CSVGDNFDYGYTF. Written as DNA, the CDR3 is TGCAGCGTTGGCGACAATTTTGACTATGGCTACACCTTC.

CDR3 coding DNA: TGTGCCAGCAGCTTAGCGCTTTGGGCAGGGCAAAGAAACACCATATATTTT. Its translation is CASSLALWAGQRNTIYF. The genes are TRBV7-8 and TRBJ1-3, with D perhaps matching TRBD1 (5 bases). V lost 0 bases to trimming and J lost 5 bases, with 17 bases between them. CDR1 is SGHVS and CDR2 is FQNEAQ in the germline V gene. CDR3 size: 17 residues.

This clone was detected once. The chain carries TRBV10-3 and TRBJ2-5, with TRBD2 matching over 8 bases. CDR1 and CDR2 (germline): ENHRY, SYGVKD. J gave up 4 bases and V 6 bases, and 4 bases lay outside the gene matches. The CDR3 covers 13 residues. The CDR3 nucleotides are TGTGCCATCAGCTACGGGAGGGGAGAGACCCAGTACTTC. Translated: CAISYGRGETQYF.

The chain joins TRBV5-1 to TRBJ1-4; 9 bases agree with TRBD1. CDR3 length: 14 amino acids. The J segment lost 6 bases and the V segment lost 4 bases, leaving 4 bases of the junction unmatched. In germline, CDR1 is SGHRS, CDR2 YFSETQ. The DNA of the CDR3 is TGCGCCAGCAGCGAGGGACAGGGATATGAAAAACTGTTTTTT. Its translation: CASSEGQGYEKLFF. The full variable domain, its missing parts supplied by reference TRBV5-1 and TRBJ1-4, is KAGVTQTPRYLIKTRGQQVTLSCSPISGHRSVSWYQQTPGQGLQFLFEYFSETQRNKGNFPGRFSGRQFSNSRSEMNVSTLELGDSALYLCASSEGQGYEKLFFGSGTQLSVL.

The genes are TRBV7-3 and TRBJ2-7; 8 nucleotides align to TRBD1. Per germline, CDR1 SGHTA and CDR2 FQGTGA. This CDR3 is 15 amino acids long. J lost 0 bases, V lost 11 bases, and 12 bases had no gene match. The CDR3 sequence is CASSQGARSSYEQYF. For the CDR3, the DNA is TGTGCCTCCTCCCAGGGGGCGCGTTCCTCCTACGAGCAGTACTTC.

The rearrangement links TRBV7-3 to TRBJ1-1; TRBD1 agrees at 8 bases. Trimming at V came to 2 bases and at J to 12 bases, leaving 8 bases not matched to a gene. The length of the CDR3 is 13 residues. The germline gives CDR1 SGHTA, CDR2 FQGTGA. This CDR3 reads CASSLGQGARTFF. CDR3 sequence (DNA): TGTGCCAGCAGCTTAGGGCAGGGGGCAAGGACTTTCTTT.

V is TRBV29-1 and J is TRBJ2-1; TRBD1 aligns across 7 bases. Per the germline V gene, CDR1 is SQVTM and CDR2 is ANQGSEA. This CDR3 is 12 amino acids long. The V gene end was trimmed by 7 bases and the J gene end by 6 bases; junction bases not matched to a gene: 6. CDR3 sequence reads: CSADRVGNEQFF. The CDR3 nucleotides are TGCAGCGCTGACAGGGTCGGCAATGAGCAGTTCTTC.

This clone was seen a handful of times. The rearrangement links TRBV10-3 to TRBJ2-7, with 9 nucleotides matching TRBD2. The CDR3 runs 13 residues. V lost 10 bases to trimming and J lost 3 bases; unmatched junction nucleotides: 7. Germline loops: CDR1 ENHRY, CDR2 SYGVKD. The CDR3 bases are TGTGCCAGCCGAGCGGGAGGTTTCTACGAGCAGTACTTC. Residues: CASRAGGFYEQYF.

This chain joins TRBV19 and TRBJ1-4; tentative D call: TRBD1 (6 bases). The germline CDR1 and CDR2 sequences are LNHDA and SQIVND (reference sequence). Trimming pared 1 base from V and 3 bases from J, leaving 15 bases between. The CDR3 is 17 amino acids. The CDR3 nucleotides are TGTGCCAGTAGTATAGCGCCCACAGGGTCGGCTAATGAAAAACTGTTTTTT. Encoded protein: CASSIAPTGSANEKLFF.

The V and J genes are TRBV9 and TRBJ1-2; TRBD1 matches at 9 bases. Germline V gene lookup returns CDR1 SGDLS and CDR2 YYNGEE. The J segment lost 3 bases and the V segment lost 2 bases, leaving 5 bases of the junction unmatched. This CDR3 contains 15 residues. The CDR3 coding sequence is TGTGCCAGCAGCGTTGGACAGGGGACTTACTATGGCTACACCTTC. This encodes CASSVGQGTYYGYTF.

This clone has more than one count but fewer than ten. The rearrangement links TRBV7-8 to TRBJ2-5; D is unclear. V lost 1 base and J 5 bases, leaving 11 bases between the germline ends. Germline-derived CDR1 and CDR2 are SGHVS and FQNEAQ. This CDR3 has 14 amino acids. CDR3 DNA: TGTGCCAGCAGCTTAGTTGGAGTGGGGGAGACCCAGTACTTC. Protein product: CASSLVGVGETQYF.

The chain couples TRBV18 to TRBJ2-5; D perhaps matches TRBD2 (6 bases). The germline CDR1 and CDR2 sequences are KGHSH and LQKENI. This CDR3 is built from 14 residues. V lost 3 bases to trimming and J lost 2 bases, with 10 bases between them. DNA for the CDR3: TGTGCCAGCTCACCCGGTGCGGGACAAGAGACCCAGTACTTC. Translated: CASSPGAGQETQYF.